One and the same sample provided the 29 T cell receptor beta chains below, sequenced in a study of shared clonotypes between healthy human individuals (dated by TCRdb to 2020 to 2022). Libraries came from the immunoSEQ multiplex PCR assay. The table was pulled from immuneACCESS by TCRdb, which kept in-frame rearrangements only. Such tables lose some clones; where checked, under half of the loss comes from unresolved V genes, and the rest has no known cause. In this sample the table shows about 2.1 million clones, around 93% of which occur a single time. The top ten hold over 1.5% of the sample. CD8 naive samples were obtained by positive selection for CCR7 among CD45RO-negative cells, yielding a CD45RA+CCR7+ population from which TemRA cells were excluded. Sequencing was carried out using naive CD8+ T cells from PBMCs. In light of the paper, this sample's cell subset or site label describes: CD45RA+CCR7+. The receptors were sampled from a young man in good health. Some clones in this sample may be carry-over from other donors' samples.

The chain combines TRBV5-1 with TRBJ2-7; 8 bases line up with TRBD2. The V segment lost 4 bases and the J segment 3 bases; nucleotides outside the gene matches: 6. The CDR3 has 14 amino acids. Germline V lookup: CDR1 SGHRS, CDR2 YFSETQ. The CDR3 bases are TGCGCCAGCAGCGCCGGAAGCGGGAGCTACGAGCAGTACTTC. Protein sequence: CASSAGSGSYEQYF.

The V and J genes are TRBV10-1 and TRBJ2-1; D may be TRBD2 (6 bases). V was trimmed by 0 bases and J by 2 bases, leaving 8 bases between them. The CDR3 contains 15 residues. The germline CDR1 and CDR2 sequences are WNHNN and SYGVQD (reference sequence). The CDR3 DNA reads as TGCGCCAGCAGTGAGTCTGGGACTCCCTACAATGAGCAGTTCTTC. This gives the protein CASSESGTPYNEQFF.

About this clone: Other DNA sequences in this sample translate to the same CDR3. The chain employs TRBV4-1 and TRBJ2-7; maybe TRBD2 (6 bases). CDR1 is MGHRA, CDR2 YSYEKL, per germline. V was clipped by 0 bases and J by 3 bases, with 9 bases between them. The CDR3 extends over 14 amino acids. CDR3 region: CASSQDHGSYEQYF. CDR3 nucleotide sequence: TGCGCCAGCAGCCAAGATCACGGGAGCTACGAGCAGTACTTC.

The count of this clone is one. The J gene is TRBJ2-5, the V gene TRBV30; possible D gene TRBD2, 6 bases. The CDR3 loop spans 14 amino acids. Between the trimmed V and J ends, which lost 5 bases and 5 bases, there was a span of 18 bases. Germline lookup yields CDR1 GTSNPN and CDR2 SVGIG (reference sequence). The CDR3, as DNA: TGTGCCTGGGCGAGTGGCGGGATGGGGGAGACCCAGTACTTC. Protein product: CAWASGGMGETQYF. The whole variable domain, remainder taken from reference TRBV30 and TRBJ2-5, is SQTIHQWPATLVQPVGSPLSLECTVEGTSNPNLYWYRQAAGRGLQLLFYSVGIGQISSEVPQNLSASRPQDRQFILSSKKLLLSDSGFYLCAWASGGMGETQYFGPGTRLLVL.

The chain is built from TRBV7-2 and TRBJ2-1; 12 nucleotides align to TRBD2. CDR3 length: 15 residues. CDR1 and CDR2 (germline): SGHTA, FQGNSA. The V and J ends lost 4 bases and 7 bases, in that order; junction bases with no gene match: 5. CDR3 in amino acids: CASSSLAGGPNEQFF. CDR3 DNA: TGTGCCAGCAGCTCCCTAGCGGGAGGGCCAAATGAGCAGTTCTTC.

The chain is built from TRBV7-3 and TRBJ2-1; 10 bases line up with TRBD2. CDR3 length: 18 amino acids. Germline assignment: CDR1 SGHTA and CDR2 FQGTGA. J lost 6 bases, V lost 1 base, and 12 bases had no gene match. The CDR3 DNA sequence: TGTGCCAGCAGCTTAATGCCTCTAGCGGGAGATATTGCCAATGAGCAGTTCTTC. It codes for CASSLMPLAGDIANEQFF.

The V call is TRBV6-1, the J call TRBJ1-4, with TRBD1 matching 7 bases. V lost 7 bases and J lost 7; bases outside the gene matches: 6. The germline CDR1 and CDR2 sequences are MNHNS and SASEGT. The CDR3 is made up of 13 amino acids. The CDR3 DNA reads as TGTGCCAGCAAGGCACAGGGGAGTGAAAAACTGTTTTTT. Amino acid sequence: CASKAQGSEKLFF.

The sample holds one count of this clone. The genes are TRBV4-3 and TRBJ2-7; TRBD2 matches 13 bases. Trimming removed 3 bases from V and 3 bases from J; junction bases left unmatched: 5. This CDR3 spans 16 amino acids. The germline V gene has CDR1 LGHNA and CDR2 YSLEER. The CDR3 sequence: CASSHVLAGGIYEQYF. CDR3 sequence (DNA): TGCGCCAGCAGCCACGTACTAGCGGGAGGGATCTACGAGCAGTACTTC.

V and J are TRBV14 and TRBJ2-5, with a weak D call TRBD1 (6 bases). CDR3 length: 15 amino acids. V was pared by 5 bases and J by 2 bases, with 15 bases between. Germline V gives CDR1 SGHDN, CDR2 FVKESK. The CDR3 loop reads CASSAQGFGQETQYF. In DNA, the CDR3 is TGTGCCAGCAGCGCACAGGGTTTTGGGCAAGAGACCCAGTACTTC. The full variable domain, in which reference TRBV14 and TRBJ2-5 provide the parts outside the CDR3, is EAGVTQFPSHSVIEKGQTVTLRCDPISGHDNLYWYRRVMGKEIKFLLHFVKESKQDESGMPNNRFLAERTGGTYSTLKVQPAELEDSGVYFCASSAQGFGQETQYFGPGTRLLVL.

Concerning this clone: Other DNA variants within this sample encode the same CDR3. The J gene is TRBJ2-7, the V gene TRBV27, with 7 bases matching TRBD2. Losses at the gene ends were 3 bases for V and 1 base for J; bases not matched to a gene: 0. Germline V gene lookup returns CDR1 MNHEY and CDR2 SMNVEV (reference sequence). The CDR3 consists of 13 residues. The CDR3 reads CASSLGLSYEQYF. The CDR3 coding sequence is TGTGCCAGCAGTTTGGGACTATCCTACGAGCAGTACTTC.

This clone was seen once. The chain links TRBV9 to TRBJ2-7, with D maybe TRBD2 (6 bases). The CDR3 runs to 15 residues. CDR1 SGDLS and CDR2 YYNGEE come from the germline V gene. The V end was cut by 5 bases, the J end by 7 bases, with 22 bases between. CDR3 DNA: TGTGCCAGCAGTGCCCCCGGGCGGGAACCAGGGGAGCAGTACTTC. Amino acid sequence: CASSAPGREPGEQYF. The full variable domain, completed using reference TRBV9 and TRBJ2-7, is DSGVTQTPKHLITATGQRVTLRCSPRSGDLSVYWYQQSLDQGLQFLIQYYNGEERAKGNILERFSAQQFPDLHSELNLSSLELGDSALYFCASSAPGREPGEQYFGPGTRLTVT.

The J gene is TRBJ1-1, the V gene TRBV10-3; D might be TRBD1 (5 bases). From germline, CDR1 is ENHRY and CDR2 SYGVKD. The CDR3 consists of 15 residues. The germline V and J ends were trimmed by 6 bases and 4 bases, with 18 bases remaining between them. The CDR3 DNA reads TGTGCCATCAGAGAGCAAGGGGCTGGGGGCACTGAAGCTTTCTTT. Its protein is CAIREQGAGGTEAFF.

The chain joins TRBV9 to TRBJ2-2; 9 bases map to TRBD2. The CDR3 loop spans 17 amino acids. V was clipped by 3 bases and J by 5 bases; unmatched bases: 11. Per the germline V gene, CDR1 is SGDLS and CDR2 is YYNGEE. The CDR3 bases are TGTGCCAGCAGCGACTCCAGGACTAGCGACCTGACCGGGGAGCTGTTTTTT. Translation: CASSDSRTSDLTGELFF.

The rearrangement joins TRBV9 to TRBJ2-2; D ambiguous. Germline-derived CDR1 and CDR2 are SGDLS and YYNGEE. Trimming pared 1 base from V and 2 bases from J, leaving 9 bases between. CDR3 length: 15 amino acids. CDR3 in DNA: TGTGCCAGCAGCGTATCCGGGTCCAACACCGGGGAGCTGTTTTTT. Protein product: CASSVSGSNTGELFF.

The chain employs TRBV7-7 and TRBJ2-3; TRBD2 agrees at 10 bases. Germline values: CDR1 SSHAT, CDR2 FNYEAQ (reference sequence). With 8 bases clipped from V and 0 bases from J, the junction kept 11 bases outside the gene matches. There are 17 residues in the CDR3. The CDR3 here is CASRTGTSVTSTDTQYF. The CDR3 DNA follows: TGTGCCAGCCGAACCGGGACTAGCGTAACTAGCACAGATACGCAGTATTTT.

The J gene is TRBJ2-6, the V gene TRBV9, with a tentative D call TRBD2 (5 bases). CDR1 and CDR2 from the germline V gene are SGDLS and YYNGEE. V was cut by 4 bases and J by 4 bases, with 18 bases left in between. This CDR3 spans 17 amino acids. CDR3 region: CASSLSETGKGANVLTF. In DNA, the CDR3 is TGTGCCAGCAGCCTCTCAGAGACCGGGAAGGGGGCCAACGTCCTGACTTTC. Drawing the rest from reference TRBV9 and TRBJ2-6, the complete variable domain is DSGVTQTPKHLITATGQRVTLRCSPRSGDLSVYWYQQSLDQGLQFLIQYYNGEERAKGNILERFSAQQFPDLHSELNLSSLELGDSALYFCASSLSETGKGANVLTFGAGSRLTVL.

This sequence joins TRBV4-2 and TRBJ1-2; the D is unclear. V was cut by 3 bases and J by 4 bases, with 18 bases left in between. Looked up from germline, CDR1 is LGHNA and CDR2 is YNFKEQ. This CDR3 comprises 16 residues. The CDR3 is CASSQTGGEQIYGYTF. CDR3 DNA: TGTGCCAGCAGCCAGACCGGCGGGGAGCAGATCTATGGCTACACCTTC.

This chain connects TRBV5-5 to TRBJ2-7; D may correspond to TRBD1 or TRBD2 (5 bases each). Trimming pared 5 bases from V and 4 bases from J, leaving 25 bases between. The length of the CDR3 is 17 residues. CDR1 is SGHKS and CDR2 is YYEKEE in the germline V gene (reference sequence). CDR3 nucleotide sequence: TGTGCCAGCAGTCACACCGGAGCAGGGTATTCGGGATACGAGCAGTACTTC. Its translation is CASSHTGAGYSGYEQYF. Using reference TRBV5-5 and TRBJ2-7 for the parts outside the CDR3, the full variable domain is DAGVTQSPTHLIKTRGQQVTLRCSPISGHKSVSWYQQVLGQGPQFIFQYYEKEERGRGNFPDRFSARQFPNYSSELNVNALLLGDSALYLCASSHTGAGYSGYEQYFGPGTRLTVT.

This chain links TRBV11-2 with TRBJ2-4; a weak D match, TRBD2 (6 bases). Trimming took 3 bases from V and 1 from J, leaving 13 bases between them. CDR1 and CDR2 (germline): SGHAT, FQNNGV. The CDR3 spans 16 residues. The DNA of the CDR3 is TGTGCCAGCAGCTTGAGCGCGGGAATGGCCAAAAACATTCAGTACTTC. Encoded protein: CASSLSAGMAKNIQYF.

The chain is built from TRBV11-2 and TRBJ2-4; D ambiguous. Trimming pared 3 bases from V and 3 bases from J, leaving 6 bases between. This CDR3 is built from 13 residues. The germline V gene encodes CDR1 SGHAT and CDR2 FQNNGV. The chain's CDR3 is CASSFSSKNIQYF. The DNA of the CDR3 is TGTGCCAGCAGCTTTAGTAGCAAAAACATTCAGTACTTC.

The V gene is TRBV27, the J gene TRBJ2-2; D tentatively fits TRBD1 or TRBD2 (5 bases each). The germline V gene encodes CDR1 MNHEY and CDR2 SMNVEV (reference sequence). This CDR3 has 13 amino acids. Trimming shortened V by 4 bases and J by 6 bases, and 9 bases separated the two germline ends. CDR3 in amino acids: CASSSGPPGELFF. In nucleotides, the CDR3 is TGTGCCAGCAGTTCGGGACCTCCCGGGGAGCTGTTTTTT.

V is TRBV19 and J is TRBJ2-5; TRBD2 might be the D (6 bases). The germline V gene has CDR1 LNHDA and CDR2 SQIVND (reference sequence). V lost 3 bases to trimming and J lost 1 base, with 9 bases between them. The CDR3 extends over 14 amino acids. DNA of the CDR3: TGTGCCAGTAGTATGGGACTGGTCCAAGAGACCCAGTACTTC. It is translated as CASSMGLVQETQYF.

This chain joins TRBV4-2 and TRBJ2-7, with 16 bases lining up with TRBD2. The CDR3 is made up of 18 amino acids. The trim removed 2 bases at V and 1 base at J, leaving 5 bases unmatched. Per germline, CDR1 LGHNA and CDR2 YNFKEQ. The CDR3 spells CASSQTGLAGGPSYEQYF. The CDR3 DNA reads as TGTGCCAGCAGCCAAACGGGACTAGCGGGAGGGCCTTCCTACGAGCAGTACTTC.

This clone was detected only once. The chain links TRBV7-9 to TRBJ1-5, with D possibly matching TRBD1 (6 bases). The germline gives CDR1 SEHNR, CDR2 FQNEAQ (reference sequence). V gave up 4 bases and J gave up 5 bases, with 12 bases separating them. The CDR3 runs to 14 residues. CDR3 in amino acids: CASSSGGGDQPQHF. The CDR3 coding sequence is TGTGCCAGCAGCTCGGGAGGGGGGGATCAGCCCCAGCATTTT. Using reference TRBV7-9 and TRBJ1-5 for the parts outside the CDR3, the full variable domain is DTGVSQNPRHKITKRGQNVTFRCDPISEHNRLYWYRQTLGQGPEFLTYFQNEAQLEKSRLLSDRFSAERPKGSFSTLEIQRTEQGDSAMYLCASSSGGGDQPQHFGDGTRLSIL.

This chain joins TRBV7-3 and TRBJ2-7, with D tentatively TRBD2 (6 bases). Trimming cost V 5 bases and J 4 bases, with 12 bases left between them. The length of the CDR3 is 13 residues. Germline V lookup: CDR1 SGHTA, CDR2 FQGTGA. CDR3 in amino acids: CASSQGLEYEQYF. As DNA, the CDR3 is TGTGCCAGCAGCCAGGGACTTGAGTACGAGCAGTACTTC.

A note on this clone: The same CDR3 is also encoded by other DNA sequences in this sample. This chain joins TRBV7-9 and TRBJ1-1, with 9 bases lining up with TRBD1. V dropped 1 base and J dropped 5; count of bases not matched to a gene: 2. CDR1 is SEHNR, CDR2 FQNEAQ, per germline (reference sequence). This CDR3 has 14 amino acids. CDR3 sequence: CASSLGGTGTEAFF. DNA for the CDR3: TGTGCCAGCAGCTTAGGAGGGACAGGGACTGAAGCTTTCTTT. Full variable domain (outside the CDR3, taken from reference TRBV7-9 and TRBJ1-1): DTGVSQNPRHKITKRGQNVTFRCDPISEHNRLYWYRQTLGQGPEFLTYFQNEAQLEKSRLLSDRFSAERPKGSFSTLEIQRTEQGDSAMYLCASSLGGTGTEAFFGQGTRLTVV.

The CDR3 sequence: CASSLGPYAGNEQFF. The CDR3 DNA follows: TGTGCCAGCAGCTTGGGACCTTACGCGGGAAATGAGCAGTTCTTC. The genes are TRBV7-9 and TRBJ2-1; TRBD2 might be the D (6 bases). Looked up from germline, CDR1 is SEHNR and CDR2 is FQNEAQ (reference sequence). Trimming shortened V by 3 bases and J by 7 bases, and 16 bases separated the two germline ends. CDR3 length: 15 amino acids.

The chain links TRBV29-1 to TRBJ1-3; 7 bases line up with TRBD1. The CDR3 runs to 19 residues. The V segment lost 3 bases and the J segment 4 bases; nucleotides outside the gene matches: 21. The germline gives CDR1 SQVTM, CDR2 ANQGSEA. CDR3: CSVDCIEWSDRVGGNTIYF. The CDR3 DNA reads as TGCAGCGTTGACTGTATTGAATGGTCCGACAGGGTAGGAGGAAACACCATATATTTT.

V gene TRBV5-1 combines with J gene TRBJ1-1; D is uncertain. The CDR3 is made up of 14 amino acids. Germline V gives CDR1 SGHRS, CDR2 YFSETQ. Trimming cost V 4 bases and J 8 bases, with 18 bases left between them. The CDR3 is CASSPSIPSWEAFF. CDR3 in DNA: TGCGCCAGCAGCCCATCGATACCCTCGTGGGAAGCTTTCTTT.